These 2 T cell receptor beta chains originate from one sample sequenced in a study of long-term antiretroviral therapy in people with HIV (dated by TCRdb to between 2020 and 2023). Sequencing of the TRB variable region was done with the immunoSEQ hsTCRB v3.0 assay at survey level resolution. What TCRdb holds here is the immuneACCESS table cut down to in-frame rearrangements. Part of the clones is not present; checked against another copy, under half of the missing clones reflect an unresolved V gene, and the others are unexplained. This sample is represented by roughly 30,000 clones; over 90% of them were singletons. The ten largest clones represent approximately 6.4% of the sample. The source material was unsorted PBMCs, sampled approximately 6.3 years after starting antiretroviral therapy. The receptors shown here come from a woman between 40 and 50 years old with HIV.

The chain carries TRBV12-5 and TRBJ1-2, with D tentatively TRBD1 (5 bases). The CDR3 loop spans 14 amino acids. V was shortened by 5 bases and J by 3 bases, with 13 bases between the two germline ends. Germline V gene sequence: CDR1 LGHNT, CDR2 FRNRAP. The CDR3 region has the DNA TGTGCTAGTGGTACGCCAGGAGGGGACTATGGCTACACCTTC. This sequence encodes CASGTPGGDYGYTF.

V and J are TRBV4-2 and TRBJ1-6, with a tentative D call TRBD1 (5 bases). Germline-derived CDR1 and CDR2 are LGHNA and YNFKEQ. The V end was cut by 4 bases, the J end by 5 bases, with 9 bases between. The CDR3 runs 14 residues. DNA of the CDR3: TGTGCCAGCAGCCCGGACACCAATAATTCACCCCTCCACTTT. As protein: CASSPDTNNSPLHF.